This T cell receptor (beta chain) emerged from a study of T cells in Graves' hyperthyroidism and ophthalmopathy (dated by TCRdb to between 2017 and 2020). With respect to the entire study: Peripheral blood samples were taken at the time of initial diagnosis, prior to any treatment. To identify distinguishing TCR V-J signatures, a discovery cohort of roughly 100 patients was used, comprising roughly 45 with Graves' ophthalmopathy and around 57 with stable Graves' hyperthyroidism. An independent validation cohort of 18 to 20 hyperthyroidism patients and 17 patients who later progressed to ophthalmopathy tested prospective prediction of ophthalmopathy. For training and testing, the 100 or so patients in the discovery cohort were randomly divided in a 7:3 ratio. In addition, the study compared T-cell repertoires in thyroid tissue and in blood from six Graves' hyperthyroidism patients. Once sampling was done, hyperthyroidism patients were given methimazole at a starting dose of 30 mg daily, whereas ophthalmopathy patients were given high-dose intravenous methylprednisolone. The paper reports TCR Vbeta CDR3 sequencing of 130 to 150 peripheral blood samples: approximately 41 ophthalmopathy, under 85 hyperthyroidism and some 17 progressor patients. Points the paper makes about the study in general: Most expanded thyroid clonotypes (frequency above 0.001) were also detected in blood, suggesting blood repertoires may reflect thyroid immune responses. During validation, the model predicted progression to ophthalmopathy a median of approximately 7 months ahead of onset, with almost 71% sensitivity and around 72% specificity. A 13 V-J signature model separated ophthalmopathy from stable hyperthyroidism, with roughly 88% sensitivity and 81% to 82% specificity in cross-validation and 80%/75% in testing. Sample size was not statistically predetermined, and investigators were not blinded to group allocation.

Graves' hyperthyroidism was defined as stable when no progression to ophthalmopathy occurred over 18 months of follow-up. Hyperthyroidism patients were aged 18 to 65 years and newly diagnosed, with disease duration of less than 2 months. The study excluded patients with uncontrolled infections, other autoimmune diseases, pregnancy or lactation. Diagnoses were based on clinical symptoms, serum thyroxine and TRAb, thyroid ultrasound and orbital computed tomography. Ficoll-Paque density gradient centrifugation was used to isolate PBMCs from 10 ml of fresh peripheral blood. Trizol reagent was used to extract total RNA, and RNA quality was then checked on an Agilent 2100 Bioanalyzer. The TCR beta CDR3 regions were amplified from RNA transcripts. The first round of RT-PCR for the TCR CDR3 was performed with the HTBI primer set and the Qiagen OneStep RT-PCR kit. Libraries were constructed in a second round of multiplex PCR, after which size selection and purification were performed. Paired-end sequencing of the libraries was performed with 100 bp reads on an Illumina HiSeq2000. Regarding the original processing steps: SOAPnuke was used to process the raw data, throwing out any read that contained adapters or uncalled bases, had a mean Phred below 15, or lacked an exact constant-primer or identifier match. COPE v1.2.5 was used to merge the high-quality paired reads, and each unique nucleotide sequence was defined as a clonotype. MiTCR v1.1 was used to align the clonotypes against IMGT TRBV, TRBD and TRBJ reference segments. The analysis included only V-J combinations with a frequency above 0.0001, which together covered more than 98% of the repertoires. A TCS score was defined as the ratio between F50 (clonal expansion) and ExV (chaos), using BLOSUM62-based TCRdist between CDR3 peptides within each V-J. Welch's t-statistics and random forest reduced roughly 500 V-J features to 10 to 15, which were used in a naive Bayes classifier (R e1071). Using fastp at Q25 and MiXCR, TCRdb reprocessed the public reads and kept productive beta chains. One record per CDR3 amino acid sequence lists the most common genes and DNA. TCRdb assigned the V and J calls; the authors' analysis was not used. This sample is represented by roughly 720,000 distinct CDR3 sequences; roughly a sixth of them were singletons. Of the sample, 15% to 18% is held by the ten largest clones.

On this clonotype: Its antigen specificity is not known. It may be a read error: a sequence one base away is much more abundant.

From cysteine to phenylalanine, the CDR3 is 16 amino acids long. The DNA shown is the 48-base CDR3, in frame from base 1. V was cut back by 6 bases and J by 2 bases, leaving a gap of 20 bases between them. CDR1 and CDR2 are read off the germline V gene (reference sequence) as LNHNV and YYDKDF. In this chain, TRBV15 is recombined with TRBJ2-7; no D segment can be confidently identified. This clonotype was obtained from a man between 50 and 59 years old with Graves' hyperthyroidism. The source material was blood. In nucleotides, the sequence is TGTGCCACCAGAAATAGACCATGGGATGGGGCCTACGAGCAGTACTTC. It specifies CATRNRPWDGAYEQYF.